This T cell receptor (beta chain) was retrieved from a study of Ad26.COV2.S vaccination and SARS-CoV-2 variants. Study background: Donor participated within the Ad26.COV2.S arm of the COV1001 trial.

Treatment indicated: roughly 19 received Ad26.COV2.S at low or high dose, single or two shots; several received placebo; per-sample allocation not given. The study sampled participants on day 63 after the first vaccine or placebo injection. Trimming cost V 0 bases and J 6 bases, with 9 bases left between them. CDR1 is SEHNR, CDR2 FQNEAQ, per germline (reference sequence). The CDR3 length is 14 residues. Sequencing used immunoSEQ multiplex PCR; TCRdb keeps in-frame clones, though not all of them. This table has about 680,000 clones, more than 70% appearing once. This specimen was peripheral blood, taken in a trial of Ad26.COV2.S vaccine versus placebo. The chain links TRBV7-9 to TRBJ1-5; a weak D match, TRBD1 (6 bases). This clonotype was sampled from a person aged 18 to 65 who received the Ad26.COV2.S COVID-19 vaccine or a placebo. The CDR3, as DNA: TGTGCCAGCAGCTTAGCGGGGGCAGGTCAGCCCCAGCATTTT. The encoded protein is CASSLAGAGQPQHF.